This TCR beta chain was documented in a study of naive and memory T cell subsets. Four subsets defined by CD45RA and CD27 were sorted after CD3, CD4, CD8 and live/dead staining. Broader study findings: No ground truth validated the naive and memory repertoire findings. The power law exponent of TCR abundance differed between naive and memory cells.

Germline assignment: CDR1 SGHDT and CDR2 YYEEEE. Between the trimmed V and J ends, which lost 0 bases and 6 bases, there was a span of 9 bases. The CDR3 has 13 residues. The beta constant-region primer was an equimolar mix of two oligonucleotides covering TRBC1 and TRBC2. Nested alpha and beta constant-region primers with the SP2 primer drove four PCR rounds on ligated cDNA. TCRdb fed the UMI-ligation and nested PCR reads into MiXCR, producing one record per CDR3 protein. The sample yields 140,000 to 150,000 distinct CDR3 sequences, over 15% seen once. With regard to this clonotype: Its antigen is not identified.

The sequenced sample consisted of naive CD4+ T cells from blood. This clonotype was sampled from a human donor in good health. The chain is built from TRBV5-6 and TRBJ1-2, with D possibly matching TRBD1 (6 bases). The CDR3 coding sequence is TGTGCCAGCAGCTTGGAACAGGGTGATGGCTACACCTTC. Translated, it gives CASSLEQGDGYTF.